This TCR beta chain was documented in a study of cytomegalovirus exposure and HLA in healthy donors. Notes on the study in general: Later analysis indicated greater clonal expansion among HLA-associated TCR beta chains than among equally common other chains. For presence/absence analyses, sequencing depth was assumed to be roughly uniform across donors.

Remarks on this clone: Antigen unknown.

60 Vbeta and 13 Jbeta primers were used in PCR. Sequenced by immunoSEQ multiplex PCR; TCRdb stores in-frame clones only, minus some. Of roughly 100,000 clones in the sample, about 13% are singletons; the top ten hold roughly 15%. V was clipped by 7 bases and J by 0 bases, with 10 bases between them. The CDR3 has 14 amino acids. The germline CDR1 and CDR2 sequences are MDHEN and SYDVKM. This chain joins TRBV28 and TRBJ1-5; no firm D call. The sequence derives from a man aged 35-49 years in good health and CMV-seropositive. The material sequenced was PBMCs. CDR3 amino acids: CASTLHYSNQPQHF. DNA for the CDR3: TGTGCCAGCACCCTGCACTATAGCAATCAGCCCCAGCATTTT.